The 22 T cell receptor beta chains in this list originate from one sample, sequenced in a study of molecular identifiers for immune sequencing clone quantification (dated by TCRdb to about 2018). The library was prepared using PCR. The sequencer was a NextSeq 500. TCRdb passed the public sequencing reads through fastp at Q25 and MiXCR, retaining productive beta sequences. Rows with one shared CDR3 protein collapse into an entry with the most common genes and DNA. This sample holds 45,000 to 55,000 distinct CDR3 sequences; about a third were observed only once. The top ten clonotypes cover less than 5% of the sample. The sequencing input was naive CD8+ T cells from blood, with Jurkat cell RNA spiked in. What this sample's cell subset or site label stands for: FACS-sorted CD8+CD4-CCR7+CD45RA+ naive T cells. Source of these receptors: a human donor in good health. Some libraries in this study had Jurkat cell RNA spiked in.

This clonotype appeared a few times. V usage is TRBV11-2 and J usage is TRBJ2-7; no firm D call. Germline V gene data show CDR1 as SGHAT and CDR2 as FQNNGV. Trimming pared 0 bases from V and 3 bases from J, leaving 12 bases between. CDR3 length: 15 residues. CDR3 coding DNA: TGTGCCAGCAGCTTAGATGGCGGCCAGTTCTACGAGCAGTACTTC. It is translated as CASSLDGGQFYEQYF.

In the case of this clonotype: The junction departs from the called germline gene at one end, perhaps through a read error. This chain connects TRBV7-3 to TRBJ2-1; 8 nucleotides match TRBD2. The CDR3 consists of 15 residues. Germline V gives CDR1 SGHTA, CDR2 FQGTGA. CDR3 coding DNA: TGTGCCAGCAGCTTAGCGGGAGGCTCCTACAATGAGCAGATCTTC. Translating it yields CASSLAGGSYNEQIF.

Turning to this clonotype: Germline is not matched at one junction end, which may reflect a read error. J is TRBJ2-3 and V is TRBV4-1; D not resolved. This CDR3 is built from 11 residues. Germline V gene sequence: CDR1 MGHRA, CDR2 YSYEKL. The CDR3 region has the DNA TGCGCCCGCAGCGAAGCAGATACGCAGTATTTT. It specifies CARSEADTQYF.

This clonotype occurred many times. The rearrangement joins TRBV19 to TRBJ1-5, with 8 nucleotides matching TRBD1. V trimming: 7 bases; J trimming: 4 bases; junction bases outside the gene matches: 3. The V gene's germline CDR1 is LNHDA and CDR2 SQIVND (reference sequence). CDR3 length equals 13 residues. CDR3 DNA: TGTGCCAGTAATGACAGGGGAAATCAGCCCCAGCATTTT. It codes for CASNDRGNQPQHF.

In regard to this clonotype: A read error may explain this, as a much larger clone is one base away. This chain joins TRBV7-2 and TRBJ2-6, with 13 nucleotides matching TRBD2. The CDR3 sequence is 20 residues long. Germline V gene data show CDR1 as SGHTA and CDR2 as FQGNSA. The CDR3: CASSFRGGLAGPSGANVLPF. The CDR3 DNA is TGTGCCAGCAGCTTTAGAGGGGGACTAGCGGGACCATCTGGGGCCAACGTCCTGCCTTTC.

On this clonotype itself: Mismatch with germline at one junction end may stem from a read error. The chain couples TRBV19 to TRBJ2-5; TRBD1 is a possible D gene (6 bases). The CDR3 length is 13 residues. From germline, CDR1 is LNHDA and CDR2 SQIVND (reference sequence). CDR3 DNA sequence: TGTGCCGGTAGTATCGGACAGCGCGGGACCCAGTACTTC. It is translated as CAGSIGQRGTQYF.

In the case of this clonotype: Because it lacks the conserved phenylalanine or tryptophan at the end, this CDR3 is likely a read error. The rearrangement uses TRBV27 and TRBJ2-7; D might be TRBD2 (6 bases). Trimming removed 2 bases from V and 2 bases from J, with 16 bases in between. Germline V gene sequence: CDR1 MNHEY, CDR2 SMNVEV (reference sequence). The CDR3 totals 16 residues. The CDR3 sequence is CASSLSLGEAAYEQYY. The CDR3 DNA reads TGTGCCAGCAGTTTAAGTTTAGGGGAGGCCGCCTACGAGCAGTACTAC.

The rearrangement uses TRBV13 and TRBJ1-2, with a possible D match to TRBD1 (5 bases). V lost 5 bases, J lost 4 bases, and 14 bases lay in between. Germline CDR1 and CDR2: PRHDT and FYEKMQ (reference sequence). This CDR3 comprises 14 residues. The CDR3 DNA reads TGTGCCAGCAGCGAAGACAGTCGATCCTATGGCTACACCTTC. Amino acid sequence: CASSEDSRSYGYTF.

The chain couples TRBV6-2 or TRBV6-3 to TRBJ2-7; either TRBD1 or TRBD2 may supply D (5 bases each). The V gene lost 2 bases and the J gene lost 3 bases, with 8 bases spanning the gap. CDR1 and CDR2 from the germline V gene are MNHEY and SVGEGT. This CDR3 spans 13 amino acids. CDR3 nucleotide sequence: TGTGCCAGCAGTTACGGGGACCTCTACGAGCAGTACTTC. Its translation: CASSYGDLYEQYF.

In the case of this clonotype: This could be a read error, since a much larger clone is one nucleotide away. J is TRBJ2-2 and V is TRBV12-3 or TRBV12-4; no reliable D call. The CDR3 contains 16 residues. CDR3 sequence reads: CASSFPTETNAGELFF. DNA of the CDR3: TGTGCCAGCAGTTTCCCGACTGAGACGAACGCCGGGGAGCTGTTTTTT.

The chain joins TRBV12-3 or TRBV12-4 to TRBJ1-5; 8 nucleotides match TRBD1. After removal of 6 bases from V and 11 bases from J, the junction contained 18 bases not matched to a gene. The CDR3 is 16 residues long. The CDR3 loop is CASRYTGGARLGTQHF. The CDR3 region has the DNA TGTGCCAGCAGGTACACAGGGGGGGCACGGCTTGGGACCCAGCATTTT.

There are a few counts of this clonotype. This chain connects TRBV6-5 to TRBJ2-5; 16 positions agree with TRBD2. V trimming: 0 bases; J trimming: 1 base; junction bases outside the gene matches: 8. CDR1 and CDR2 (germline): MNHEY, SVGAGI. The CDR3 contains 20 residues. The CDR3 is CASSYSLGLAGGPAQETQYF. CDR3 sequence (DNA): TGTGCCAGCAGTTACTCTCTGGGACTAGCGGGAGGGCCTGCCCAAGAGACCCAGTACTTC.

This clonotype was picked up one time. A much larger clone differs from this one at a single base, so this may be a read error. This chain uses TRBV20-1 with TRBJ2-1; 9 bases fit TRBD2. Looked up from germline, CDR1 is DFQATT and CDR2 is SNEGSKA (reference sequence). The CDR3 runs 15 residues. CDR3 sequence: CSASTWLAGRNEQLF. In nucleotides, the CDR3 is TGCAGTGCTAGCACGTGGCTAGCGGGACGTAATGAGCAGCTCTTC.

This clonotype has only a few counts. V and J are TRBV28 and TRBJ2-4; D not certain. This CDR3 has 18 residues. Germline CDR1 and CDR2: MDHEN and SYDVKM. CDR3 bases: TGTCCCAACCCGGACCCTTTAATCCAAGGCATAGCCAAAAACATTCAGTACTTC. Residues: CPNPDPLIQGIAKNIQYF.

Worth noting for this clonotype: With a much larger clone just one base away, this may be a read error. This sequence joins TRBV3-1 and TRBJ1-5, with a weak D call TRBD1 (6 bases). V was trimmed by 3 bases and J by 4 bases, leaving 16 bases between them. Germline CDR1 reads LGHDT; CDR2 reads YNNKEL (reference sequence). This CDR3 region has 16 residues. The CDR3 is CASSHAGTGWNQPQHF. In nucleotides, the CDR3 is TGTGCCAGCAGCCATGCTGGAACAGGGTGGAATCAGCCCCAGCATTTT.

This clonotype came up a few times. The chain carries TRBV6-2 or TRBV6-3 and TRBJ2-1, with D hard to call. Between the trimmed V and J ends, which lost 2 bases and 6 bases, there was a span of 2 bases. The V gene's germline CDR1 is MNHEY and CDR2 SVGEGT. The CDR3 length is 11 residues. CDR3 bases: TGTGCCAGCAGTTACCTCAATGAGCAGTTCTTC. Translated: CASSYLNEQFF.

Only a few counts were recorded for this clonotype. The J gene is TRBJ2-1, the V gene TRBV7-8; D might be TRBD1 (5 bases). This CDR3 spans 14 amino acids. The germline gives CDR1 SGHVS, CDR2 FQNEAQ. The V end was cut by 8 bases, the J end by 0 bases, with 11 bases between. The CDR3 nucleotides are TGTGCCAGCGCATGGGGCGGCTCCTACAATGAGCAGTTCTTC. This codes for CASAWGGSYNEQFF.

V and J are TRBV20-1 and TRBJ2-3; 10 bases agree with TRBD2. V lost 5 bases, J lost 0 bases, and 8 bases stayed unmatched. Germline CDR1 DFQATT, CDR2 SNEGSKA (reference sequence). CDR3 length equals 16 residues. The CDR3 bases are TGCAGTGCTGGGGGACTAGCGTCCCACAGCACAGATACGCAGTATTTT. Residues: CSAGGLASHSTDTQYF.

The V call is TRBV3-1, the J call TRBJ2-7, with D hard to call. Germline V gives CDR1 LGHDT, CDR2 YNNKEL (reference sequence). V lost 0 bases, J lost 3 bases, and 15 bases lay in between. CDR3 length: 16 residues. CDR3 bases: TGTGCCAGCAGCCAAGATTATCGGCCGAGGTACTACGAGCAGTACTTC. Translated, it gives CASSQDYRPRYYEQYF.

CDR3 nucleotide sequence: TGTGCCAGCAGTTTTAGGAGCGGGAGGCCCGTTGGCAATGAGCAGTTCTTC. It is translated as CASSFRSGRPVGNEQFF. This chain links TRBV28 with TRBJ2-1, with 9 positions matching TRBD2. The CDR3 is 17 residues long. V lost 3 bases to trimming and J lost 6 bases; unmatched junction nucleotides: 12. Germline V gene lookup returns CDR1 MDHEN and CDR2 SYDVKM.

The rearrangement joins TRBV27 to TRBJ1-6; the D is unclear. Looked up from germline, CDR1 is MNHEY and CDR2 is SMNVEV (reference sequence). The CDR3 totals 12 residues. Deletions cut 4 bases from V and 2 bases from J, with 0 bases between. The CDR3 DNA sequence: TGTGCCAGCAGTTCCTATAATTCACCCCTCCACTTT. Protein product: CASSSYNSPLHF.

This clonotype was found a few times. The J gene is TRBJ2-1, the V gene TRBV19; D possibly corresponds to TRBD1 (6 bases). The CDR3 covers 14 residues. The V and J ends lost 5 bases and 3 bases respectively, with 11 bases between them. Per the germline V gene, CDR1 is LNHDA and CDR2 is SQIVND (reference sequence). CDR3 sequence: CASSSGTLYNEQFF. CDR3 DNA: TGTGCCAGTAGTTCCGGGACACTCTACAATGAGCAGTTCTTC.